This T cell receptor beta chain originates from a study of post-analysis software for immune sequencing data. Study details: Recorded subtypes: relapsing-remitting, secondary progressive, progressive-relapsing; some patients unannotated.

Notes on this clonotype: Its antigen is undetermined.

Unique molecular identifiers featured in each of the TCR beta cDNA libraries. TCRdb re-analysed the PCR reads in MiXCR, keeping a single row per CDR3 protein. The table lists under 200,000 distinct CDR3 sequences, roughly 40% of them singletons. Study-level results: Patients had higher frequencies than controls of five TRBV segments, including TRBV5-6, TRBV5-1 and TRBV20-1. For normalized Chao1 diversity, multiple sclerosis patients scored significantly lower than controls did.

Germline lookup yields CDR1 MNHEY and CDR2 SVGAGI. Trimming cost V 0 bases and J 0 bases, with 6 bases left between them. The CDR3 is 15 amino acids. V is TRBV6-5 and J is TRBJ2-4, with D unresolved. Specimen: blood, collected after autologous hematopoietic stem cell transplantation. The receptor comes from a girl aged 5-17 years with multiple sclerosis. CDR3 protein: CASSYSHQAKNIQYF. In DNA, the CDR3 is TGTGCCAGCAGTTACTCCCACCAAGCCAAAAACATTCAGTACTTC.